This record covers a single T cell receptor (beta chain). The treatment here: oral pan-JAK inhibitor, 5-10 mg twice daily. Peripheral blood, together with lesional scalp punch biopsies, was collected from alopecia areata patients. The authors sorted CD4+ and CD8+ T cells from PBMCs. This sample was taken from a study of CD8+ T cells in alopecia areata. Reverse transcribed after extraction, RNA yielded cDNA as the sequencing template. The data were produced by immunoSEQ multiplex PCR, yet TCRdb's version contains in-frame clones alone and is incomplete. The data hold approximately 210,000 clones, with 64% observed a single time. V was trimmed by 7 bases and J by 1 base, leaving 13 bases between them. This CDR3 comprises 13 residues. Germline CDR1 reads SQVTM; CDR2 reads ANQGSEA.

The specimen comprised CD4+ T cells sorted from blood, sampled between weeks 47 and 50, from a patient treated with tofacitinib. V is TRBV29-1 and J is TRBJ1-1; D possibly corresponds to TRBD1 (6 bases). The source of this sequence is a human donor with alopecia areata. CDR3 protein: CSAREQGNTEAFF. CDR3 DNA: TGCAGCGCCCGGGAACAGGGGAACACTGAAGCTTTCTTT.